The present entry profiles one T cell receptor beta chain with its context. Its antigen is currently unknown. This specimen belongs to a study of shared clonotypes between healthy human individuals. The table came from immunoSEQ multiplex PCR; TCRdb's copy has only in-frame clones and leaves some out. This sample yields 550,000 to 800,000 clones, of which less than 95% are seen a single time; 34% belongs to the top ten. General observations from the study: In contrast to clonotypes shared by all four donors, non-shared clonotypes had lower generation probabilities. Approximately 4.9% of naive CD4 clonotypes were shared across a few donors.

V was trimmed by 4 bases and J by 0 bases, leaving 10 bases between them. The V gene's germline CDR1 is SGHTS and CDR2 YDEGEE. The CDR3 loop spans 14 amino acids. This rearrangement joins TRBV5-8 to TRBJ1-2; D remains unclear. Sequencing used memory CD8+ T cells from PBMCs. Subset described: CD45RO+ cells pooled with CCR7-negative TemRA cells. The source is a man between 18 and 29 years old in good health. Some clones in this sample may be carry-over from other donors' samples. CDR3 in amino acids: CASSTRTANYGYTF. The CDR3 bases are TGTGCCAGCAGCACCCGGACGGCTAACTATGGCTACACCTTC.